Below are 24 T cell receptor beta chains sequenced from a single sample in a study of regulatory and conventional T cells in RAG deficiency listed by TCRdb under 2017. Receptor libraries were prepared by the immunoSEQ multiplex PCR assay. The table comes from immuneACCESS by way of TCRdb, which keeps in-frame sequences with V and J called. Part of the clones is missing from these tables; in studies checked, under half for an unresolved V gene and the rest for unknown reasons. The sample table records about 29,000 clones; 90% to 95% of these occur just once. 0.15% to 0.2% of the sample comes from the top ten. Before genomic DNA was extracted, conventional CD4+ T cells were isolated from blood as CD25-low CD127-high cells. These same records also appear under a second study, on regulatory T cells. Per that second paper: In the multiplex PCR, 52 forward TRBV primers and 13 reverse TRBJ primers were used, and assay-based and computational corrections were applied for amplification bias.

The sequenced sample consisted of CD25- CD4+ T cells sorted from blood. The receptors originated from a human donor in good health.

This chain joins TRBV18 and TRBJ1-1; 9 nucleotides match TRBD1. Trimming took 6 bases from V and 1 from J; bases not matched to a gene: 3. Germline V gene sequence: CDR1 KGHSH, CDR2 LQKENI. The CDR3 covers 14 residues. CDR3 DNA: TGTGCCAGCTCCCCGGGACAGGGGAACACTGAAGCTTTCTTT. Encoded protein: CASSPGQGNTEAFF.

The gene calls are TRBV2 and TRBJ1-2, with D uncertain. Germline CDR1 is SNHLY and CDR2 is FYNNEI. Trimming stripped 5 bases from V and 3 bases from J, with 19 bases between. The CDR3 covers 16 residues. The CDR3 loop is CASSLGRGPSDYGYTF. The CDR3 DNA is TGTGCCAGCAGTTTGGGTCGAGGTCCGAGTGACTATGGCTACACCTTC.

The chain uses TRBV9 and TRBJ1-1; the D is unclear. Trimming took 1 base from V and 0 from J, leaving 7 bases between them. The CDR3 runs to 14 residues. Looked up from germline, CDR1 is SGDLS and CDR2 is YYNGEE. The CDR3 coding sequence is TGTGCCAGCAGCGTAAGCCCATTGAACACTGAAGCTTTCTTT. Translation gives CASSVSPLNTEAFF. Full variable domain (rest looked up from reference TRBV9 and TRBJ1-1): DSGVTQTPKHLITATGQRVTLRCSPRSGDLSVYWYQQSLDQGLQFLIQYYNGEERAKGNILERFSAQQFPDLHSELNLSSLELGDSALYFCASSVSPLNTEAFFGQGTRLTVV.

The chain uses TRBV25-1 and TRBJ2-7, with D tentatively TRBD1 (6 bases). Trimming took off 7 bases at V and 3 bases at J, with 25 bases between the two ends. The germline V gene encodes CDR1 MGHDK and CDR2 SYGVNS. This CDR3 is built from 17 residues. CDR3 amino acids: CASTLPSRGHSLYEQYF. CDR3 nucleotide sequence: TGTGCCAGCACCTTACCATCTCGGGGACATTCCCTCTACGAGCAGTACTTC.

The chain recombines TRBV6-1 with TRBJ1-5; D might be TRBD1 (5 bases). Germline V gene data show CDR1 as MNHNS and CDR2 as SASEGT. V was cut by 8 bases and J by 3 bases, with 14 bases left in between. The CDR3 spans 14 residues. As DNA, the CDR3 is TGTGCCAGCGGGGGGACGGGTTTCAATCAGCCCCAGCATTTT. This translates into CASGGTGFNQPQHF.

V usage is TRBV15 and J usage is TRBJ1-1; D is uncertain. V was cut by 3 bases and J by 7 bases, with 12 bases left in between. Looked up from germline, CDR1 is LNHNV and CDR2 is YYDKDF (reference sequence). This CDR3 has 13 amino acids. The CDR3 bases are TGTGCCACCAGCAGGGTGCAGGCCCGTGAAGCTTTCTTT. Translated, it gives CATSRVQAREAFF.

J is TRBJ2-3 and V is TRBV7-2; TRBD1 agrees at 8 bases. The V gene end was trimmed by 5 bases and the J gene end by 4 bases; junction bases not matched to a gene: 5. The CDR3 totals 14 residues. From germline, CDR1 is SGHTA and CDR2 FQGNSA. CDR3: CASSVGQGPDTQYF. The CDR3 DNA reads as TGTGCCAGCAGCGTCGGACAGGGCCCAGATACGCAGTATTTT.

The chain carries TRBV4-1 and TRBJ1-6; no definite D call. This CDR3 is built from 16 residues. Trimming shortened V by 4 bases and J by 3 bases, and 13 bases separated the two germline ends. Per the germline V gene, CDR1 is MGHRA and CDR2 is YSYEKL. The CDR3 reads CASSRSWEGYNSPLHF. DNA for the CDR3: TGCGCCAGCAGCCGTTCTTGGGAGGGCTATAATTCACCCCTCCACTTT.

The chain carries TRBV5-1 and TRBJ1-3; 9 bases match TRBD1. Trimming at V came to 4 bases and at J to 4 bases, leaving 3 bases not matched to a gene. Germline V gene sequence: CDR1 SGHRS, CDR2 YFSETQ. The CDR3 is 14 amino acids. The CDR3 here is CASSLDRGGNTIYF. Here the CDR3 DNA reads TGCGCCAGCAGCCTGGACAGGGGAGGAAACACCATATATTTT. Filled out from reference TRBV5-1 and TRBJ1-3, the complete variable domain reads KAGVTQTPRYLIKTRGQQVTLSCSPISGHRSVSWYQQTPGQGLQFLFEYFSETQRNKGNFPGRFSGRQFSNSRSEMNVSTLELGDSALYLCASSLDRGGNTIYFGEGSWLTVV.

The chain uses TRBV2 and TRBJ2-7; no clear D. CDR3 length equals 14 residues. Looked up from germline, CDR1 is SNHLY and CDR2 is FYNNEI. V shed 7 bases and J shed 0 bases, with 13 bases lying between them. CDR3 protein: CASISTESSYEQYF. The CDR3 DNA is TGTGCCAGCATTTCGACGGAGAGCTCCTACGAGCAGTACTTC. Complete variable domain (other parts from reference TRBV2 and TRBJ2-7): EPEVTQTPSHQVTQMGQEVILRCVPISNHLYFYWYRQILGQKVEFLVSFYNNEISEKSEIFDDQFSVERPDGSNFTLKIRSTKLEDSAMYFCASISTESSYEQYFGPGTRLTVT.

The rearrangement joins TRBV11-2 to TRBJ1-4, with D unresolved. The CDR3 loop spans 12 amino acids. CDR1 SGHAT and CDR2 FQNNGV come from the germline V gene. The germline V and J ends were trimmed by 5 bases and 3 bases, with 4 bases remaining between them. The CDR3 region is CASSGPNEKLFF. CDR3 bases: TGTGCCAGCAGCGGGCCTAATGAAAAACTGTTTTTT.

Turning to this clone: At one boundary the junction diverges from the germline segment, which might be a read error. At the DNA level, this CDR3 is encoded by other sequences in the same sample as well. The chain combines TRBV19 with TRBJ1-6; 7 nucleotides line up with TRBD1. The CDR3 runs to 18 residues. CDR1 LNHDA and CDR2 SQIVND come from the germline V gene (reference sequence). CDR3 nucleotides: TGTGCCAGTAGTATACGGGACAGAAACCTATTCCCAAATTCCCCCCTCCACTTT. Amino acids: CASSIRDRNLFPNSPLHF.

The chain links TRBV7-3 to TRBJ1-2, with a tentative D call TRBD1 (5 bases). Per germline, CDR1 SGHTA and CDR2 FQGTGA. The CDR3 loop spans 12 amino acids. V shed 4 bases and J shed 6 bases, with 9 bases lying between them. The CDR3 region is CASSSGGDGYTF. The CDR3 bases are TGTGCCAGCAGCTCTGGGGGGGATGGCTACACCTTC.

The CDR3 reads CASSPTDRKETQYF. In DNA form, the CDR3 reads TGTGCCAGCAGCCCCACCGACAGGAAAGAGACCCAGTACTTC. The chain couples TRBV5-6 to TRBJ2-5, with TRBD1 as a possible D gene (6 bases). Germline lookup yields CDR1 SGHDT and CDR2 YYEEEE. V gave up 4 bases and J gave up 3 bases, with 13 bases separating them. This CDR3 spans 14 amino acids.

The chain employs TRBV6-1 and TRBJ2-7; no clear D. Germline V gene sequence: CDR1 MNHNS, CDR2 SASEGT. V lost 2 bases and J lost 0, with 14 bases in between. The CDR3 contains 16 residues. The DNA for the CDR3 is TGTGCCAGCAGTGAACTTCCAACACCAGGCTCCTACGAGCAGTACTTC. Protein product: CASSELPTPGSYEQYF.

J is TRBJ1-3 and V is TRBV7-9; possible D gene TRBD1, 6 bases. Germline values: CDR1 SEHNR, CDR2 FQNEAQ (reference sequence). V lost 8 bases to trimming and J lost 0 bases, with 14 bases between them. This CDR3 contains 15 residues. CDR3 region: CASGGQPLSGNTIYF. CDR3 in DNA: TGTGCCAGCGGCGGACAGCCCCTCTCTGGAAACACCATATATTTT.

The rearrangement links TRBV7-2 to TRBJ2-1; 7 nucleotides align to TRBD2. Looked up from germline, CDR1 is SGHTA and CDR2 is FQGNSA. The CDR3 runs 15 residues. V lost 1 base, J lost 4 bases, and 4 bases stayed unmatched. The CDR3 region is CASSLGEGGYNEQFF. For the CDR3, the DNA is TGTGCCAGCAGCTTAGGGGAGGGTGGGTACAATGAGCAGTTCTTC. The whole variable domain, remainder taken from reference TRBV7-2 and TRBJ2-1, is GAGVSQSPSNKVTEKGKDVELRCDPISGHTALYWYRQSLGQGLEFLIYFQGNSAPDKSGLPSDRFSAERTGGSVSTLTIQRTQQEDSAVYLCASSLGEGGYNEQFFGPGTRLTVL.

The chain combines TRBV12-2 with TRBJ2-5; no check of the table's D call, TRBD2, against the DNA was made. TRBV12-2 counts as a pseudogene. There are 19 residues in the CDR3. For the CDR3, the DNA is TGTGCAAGTCGCTTAGCGTGGGGGACCGGCGGGAGGATTCAAGAGACCCAGTACTTC. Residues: CASRLAWGTGGRIQETQYF.

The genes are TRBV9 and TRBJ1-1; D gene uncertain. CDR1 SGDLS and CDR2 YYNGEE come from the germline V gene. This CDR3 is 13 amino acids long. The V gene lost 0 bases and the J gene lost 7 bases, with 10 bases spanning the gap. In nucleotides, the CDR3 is TGTGCCAGCAGCGTAGGGGTGGGGAGTGAAGCTTTCTTT. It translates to CASSVGVGSEAFF.

The CDR3 bases are TGCGCCAGCAGCCAAGAAGGAGACCCTAGCGGGGGGGCTAGGGAGCAGTACTTC. Translating gives CASSQEGDPSGGAREQYF. The chain employs TRBV4-1 and TRBJ2-7; 12 nucleotides align to TRBD2. CDR1 is MGHRA, CDR2 YSYEKL, per germline. This CDR3 is built from 18 residues. V was pared by 0 bases and J by 7 bases, with 13 bases of the junction left unmatched.

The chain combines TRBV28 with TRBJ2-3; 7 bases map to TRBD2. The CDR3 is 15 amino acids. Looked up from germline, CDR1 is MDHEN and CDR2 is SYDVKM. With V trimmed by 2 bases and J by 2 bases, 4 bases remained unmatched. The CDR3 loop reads CASSLPSGATDTQYF. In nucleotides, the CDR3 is TGTGCCAGCAGTTTACCTAGCGGTGCCACAGATACGCAGTATTTT. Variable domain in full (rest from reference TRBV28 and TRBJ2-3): DVKVTQSSRYLVKRTGEKVFLECVQDMDHENMFWYRQDPGLGLRLIYFSYDVKMKEKGDIPEGYSVSREKKERFSLILESASTNQTSMYLCASSLPSGATDTQYFGPGTRLTVL.

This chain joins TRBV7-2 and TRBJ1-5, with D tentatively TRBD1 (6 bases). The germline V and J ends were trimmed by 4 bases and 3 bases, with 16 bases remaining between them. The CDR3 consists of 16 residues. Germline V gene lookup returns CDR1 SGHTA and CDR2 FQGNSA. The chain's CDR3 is CASSSPATGSNQPQHF. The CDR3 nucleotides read TGTGCCAGCAGCTCCCCCGCGACAGGCTCCAATCAGCCCCAGCATTTT.

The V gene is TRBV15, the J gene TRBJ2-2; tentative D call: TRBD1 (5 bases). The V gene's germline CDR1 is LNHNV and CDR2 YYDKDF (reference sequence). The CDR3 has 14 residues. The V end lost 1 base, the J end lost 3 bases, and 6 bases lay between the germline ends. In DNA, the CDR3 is TGTGCCACCAGCAGAGCAGGGCACACCGGGGAGCTGTTTTTT. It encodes CATSRAGHTGELFF.

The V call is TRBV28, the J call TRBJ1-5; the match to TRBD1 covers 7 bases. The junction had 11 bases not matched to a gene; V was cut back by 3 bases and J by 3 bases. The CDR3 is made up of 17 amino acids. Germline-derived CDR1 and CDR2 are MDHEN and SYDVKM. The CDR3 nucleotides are TGTGCCAGCAGTTTCCGTAAAGGACAGGCCCCCAATCAGCCCCAGCATTTT. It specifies CASSFRKGQAPNQPQHF.